This TCR beta chain emerged from a study of read filtering for tumor transcriptome and immune sequencing (TCRdb year 2020). Looking at the study overall: The cohort was composed of 17 to 20 male and roughly 13 female patients, with a mean age of approximately 66 years and an age range of about 45 to 90. By revised international staging, roughly 8 patients were R-ISS I, roughly 17 were R-ISS II and 6 or 7 were R-ISS III. Whole-transcriptome libraries were prepared with the TruSeq RNA Access Library Prep Kit after DNase treatment. Per sample, about 4.05 to 10.27 million TCR-region mapped reads were obtained with IR-seq, compared with only roughly 80 to 1273 with RNA-seq. Using the same bone marrow samples, the study ran both targeted immune repertoire sequencing and bulk whole-transcriptome sequencing and then compared the TCR repertoires from each method. As a main aim, a read-filtering strategy for immune repertoire data was addressed, with the specific question being whether clonotypes supported by a single read should be removed. What the authors observed across the whole study: Compared with RNA-seq, IR-seq captured clonotypes at much greater depth and more reliably, and a smaller IR-seq throughput was enough to identify most of the shared clonotypes. The sorted CD138-negative fraction was composed of a mixed bone marrow immune population rather than of purified T cells. Single-read clonotypes made up around 80% of clonotypes but only around 4% of total reads in IR-seq, compared with 65% to 75% of clonotypes and roughly 40% of reads in RNA-seq. When single-read clonotypes were removed, the proportions of shared clonotypes in IR-seq and RNA-seq correlated more strongly.

The cysteine opens and the phenylalanine closes a CDR3 of 16 amino acids. Of all the DNA, just the CDR3 is kept, 48 bases in frame from base 1. From a lookup of the germline V gene (reference sequence), CDR1 and CDR2 are MNHNY and SVGAGI. Each patient had bone marrow sampled at the time of active disease. Ficoll-Hypaque density gradient centrifugation was used to isolate the bone marrow mononuclear cells. CD138-negative cells were obtained by negative selection after labeling with CD138 magnetic microbeads on a MACS separator, removing myeloma plasma cells. Purity of the isolated cells was checked by flow cytometry on an Attune NxT using CD138 antibodies. TRIzol reagent was used to extract total RNA, and a NanoDrop spectrophotometer was used to quantify the extracted RNA. For each patient, the CD138-negative bone marrow sample underwent paired RNA-seq and IR-seq. TCR libraries were constructed from approximately 360 ng RNA using the Immunoverse kit, and molecular barcoded adaptors covering alpha/delta and beta/gamma chains were employed. TCR library preparation used the same RNA that was used for transcriptome sequencing. Sequencing of the TCR libraries was done on an Illumina HiSeq 4000 with 2 x 150 cycles. Turning to the authors' computational methods: With MiXCR, TCR reads were aligned to human V, D, J and C references and assembled into CDR3 clonotypes, with quality filtering and error correction included. The tcR package in R was used for analysis of clonotype counts and gene usage diversity. For inspection of raw mapping reads, RNA-seq reads were mapped by STAR aligner version 2.5.3a onto GRCh37 of the human genome. To test the effect of sequencing depth on detected clonotypes, IR-seq fastq files were randomly downsampled using Seqtk 1.3. Clones were called with MiXCR by TCRdb after fastp trimmed the public reads at Q25, and only in-frame beta chains were retained. Rows merge per CDR3 protein into single entries with the most common DNA and genes. TCRdb's processing, not the authors', yielded these V and J calls. For this sample there are around 130,000 distinct CDR3 sequences; about an eighth appear just once. About 10% of the sample lies in the top ten.

In regard to this clonotype: Its antigen remains undetermined. A junction end diverges from the germline sequence, so it may reflect a read error.

This TCR was recovered from a donor at least 40 years old with multiple myeloma. The specimen sequenced was a population of CD138-negative cells sorted from bone marrow. Sample cell subset or site, as interpreted from the label and publication: bone marrow mononuclear cells depleted of CD138+ plasma/myeloma cells by negative magnetic selection. The rearranged chain carries TRBV6-6 and TRBJ2-5; 10 nucleotides in the junction match TRBD1. This receptor has the CDR3 CASSSPDRGAQETQDF. The sequence in DNA is TGTGCCAGCAGTTCCCCGGACAGGGGGGCGCAAGAGACCCAGGACTTC.